The text below deals with one TCR delta chain. The antigen is not known. Sequences come from RNA converted to cDNA by reverse transcription. Pooled V-gene forward primers with one constant-region reverse primer generated the CDR3 amplicons by multiplex PCR. TCRdb re-called the multiplex PCR reads via CATT. The sample contains 50,000 to 60,000 delta-chain clones, roughly 16% of which appear only once. After alphabeta T cell depletion, CD3+ Vdelta1+ Vdelta2- thymocytes were sorted. This entry comes from a study of Vδ1+ human thymocytes. The CDR3 contains 22 residues. The V gene's germline CDR1 is TSWWSYY and CDR2 QGS. V dropped 2 bases and J dropped 1; count of bases not matched to a gene: 24. Broader study findings: Many TRG clonotypes were shared between donors; TRD repertoires were essentially private. Thymic delta-chain repertoires held roughly 18% Vdelta2 sequences and few Vdelta3, despite high sort purity. Highly polyclonal TRG and TRD repertoires with Gaussian CDR3 length distributions appeared in thymus.

This chain joins TRDV1 and TRDJ1; 8 nucleotides line up with TRDD3. The receptor's source is a girl under three years old who had congenital heart surgery. The specimen was Vdelta1+ gamma-delta thymocytes from the thymus. As to subset: FACS-sorted CD3+ TCRalphabeta- TCRVdelta1+ TCRVdelta2- thymocytes. CDR3 nucleotide sequence: TGTGCTCTTGGGGAAGTTCTCGGCCTTCCCGATCCCTACTGGGGGGCCACCGATAAACTCATCTTT. Residues: CALGEVLGLPDPYWGATDKLIF.